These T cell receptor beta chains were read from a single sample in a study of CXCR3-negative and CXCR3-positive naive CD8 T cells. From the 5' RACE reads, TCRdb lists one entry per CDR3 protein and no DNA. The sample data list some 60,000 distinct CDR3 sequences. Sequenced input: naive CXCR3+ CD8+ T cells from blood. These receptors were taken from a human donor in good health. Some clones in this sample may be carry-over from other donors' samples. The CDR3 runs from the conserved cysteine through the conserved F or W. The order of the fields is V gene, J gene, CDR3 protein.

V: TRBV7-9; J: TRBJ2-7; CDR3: CASSSGPYEQYF
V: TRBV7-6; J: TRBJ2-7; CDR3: CASSLDRDRASYEQYF
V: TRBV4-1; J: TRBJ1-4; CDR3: CASSQILTNEKLFF
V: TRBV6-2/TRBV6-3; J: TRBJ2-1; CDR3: CASSFGHSYNEQFF
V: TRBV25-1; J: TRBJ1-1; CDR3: CASSQAGRGKWDTEAFF
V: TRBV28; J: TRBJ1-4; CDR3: CASGLVAVANEKLFF
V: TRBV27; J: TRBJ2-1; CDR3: CASSLAIGGYNEQFF
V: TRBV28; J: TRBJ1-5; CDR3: CASSFYATIGQGTSQPQHF
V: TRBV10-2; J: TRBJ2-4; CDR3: CASSEQGKNIQYF
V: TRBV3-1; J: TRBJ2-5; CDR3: CASSQDQNSLAGAETQYF
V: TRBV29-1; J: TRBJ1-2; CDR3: CSVRRVDHGYTF
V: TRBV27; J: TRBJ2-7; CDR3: CASSLSGGNSYEQYF
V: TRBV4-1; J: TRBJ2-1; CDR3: CASSQDLQAGRNEQFF
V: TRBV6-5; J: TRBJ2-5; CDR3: CASSYFPSKAQYF
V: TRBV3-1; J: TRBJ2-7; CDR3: CASSQDPPGAFKQYF
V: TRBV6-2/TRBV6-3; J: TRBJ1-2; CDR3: CASSWGSDGYTF
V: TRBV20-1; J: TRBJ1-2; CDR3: CSARDLQGPLYGYTF
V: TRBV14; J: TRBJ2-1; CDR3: CASSHGTRMNEQFF
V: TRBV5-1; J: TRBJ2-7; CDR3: CGSRGAGSYEQYF
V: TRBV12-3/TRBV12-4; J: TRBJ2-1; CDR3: CASSLGAGGVKNEQFF
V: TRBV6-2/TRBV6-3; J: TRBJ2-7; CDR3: CASSGGLAGYEQYF
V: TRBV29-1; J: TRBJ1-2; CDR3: CSVMLPGFYGYTF
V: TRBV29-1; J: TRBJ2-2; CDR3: CSVILGGIGELFF
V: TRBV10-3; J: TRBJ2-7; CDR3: CAIGMRAGTYEQYF
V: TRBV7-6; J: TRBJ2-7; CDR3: CASSLGAGGSYEQYF
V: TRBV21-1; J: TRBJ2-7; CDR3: CASSKFGTLISYEQYF
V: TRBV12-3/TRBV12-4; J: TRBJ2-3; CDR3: CASSPAVDTQYF
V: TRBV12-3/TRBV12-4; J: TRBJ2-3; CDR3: CASLRASRNTQYF
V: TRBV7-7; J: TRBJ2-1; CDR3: CASSFGQGGSNEQFF
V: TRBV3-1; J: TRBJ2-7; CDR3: CASSQEDGSYEQYF
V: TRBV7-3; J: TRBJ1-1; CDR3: CASSRGVGPNTEAFF
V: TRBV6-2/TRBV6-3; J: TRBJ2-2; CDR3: CASSGSGELFF
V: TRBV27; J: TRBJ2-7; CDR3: CATSGTQDYEQYF
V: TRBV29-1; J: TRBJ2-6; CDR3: CSATTGQGSGANVLTF
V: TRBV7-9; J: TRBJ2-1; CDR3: CASSSPAGDEQFF
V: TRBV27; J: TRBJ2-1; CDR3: CTSSRTSDFGNEQFF
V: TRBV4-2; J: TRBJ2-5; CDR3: CASSQETGTSRETQYF
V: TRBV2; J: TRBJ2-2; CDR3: CAGSEAGGELFF
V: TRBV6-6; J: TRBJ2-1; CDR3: CASSYEEVYNEQFF
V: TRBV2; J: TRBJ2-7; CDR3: CASSEGTGATYEQYF
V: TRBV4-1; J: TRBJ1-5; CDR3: CASSHEGQGATDQPQHF
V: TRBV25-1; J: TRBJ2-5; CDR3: CASSEYGTRETQYF
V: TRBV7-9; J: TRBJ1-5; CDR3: CASSLDGLNQPQHF
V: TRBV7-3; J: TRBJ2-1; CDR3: CASSLTGGGNYNEQFF
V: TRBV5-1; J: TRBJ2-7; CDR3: CASSLGSGTGAHEQYF
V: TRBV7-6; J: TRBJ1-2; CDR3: CASSRGREGDRGYTF
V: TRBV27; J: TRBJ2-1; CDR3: CASSLGTSGVYNEQFF
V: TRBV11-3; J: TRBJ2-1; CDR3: CASSKGGRGTGFNEQFF
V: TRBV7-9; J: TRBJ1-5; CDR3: CASSLVGGNQPQHF
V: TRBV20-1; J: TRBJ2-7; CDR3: CSARDISGGPLFSYEQYF
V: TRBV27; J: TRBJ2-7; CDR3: CASSIGTAYEQYF
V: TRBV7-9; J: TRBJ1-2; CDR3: CASSSMDITRGYTF
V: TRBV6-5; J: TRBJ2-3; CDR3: CASSYSSGVGVTDTQYF
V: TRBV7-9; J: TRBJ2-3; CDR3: CAGDRPQTSTDTQYF
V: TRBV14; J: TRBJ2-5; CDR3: CASSQPGTQETQYF
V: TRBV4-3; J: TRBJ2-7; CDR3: CASSQDRAPSPYEQYF
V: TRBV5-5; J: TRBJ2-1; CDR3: CASSPAWGLASSYNEQFF
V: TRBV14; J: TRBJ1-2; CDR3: CASSQGQVPWYGYTF
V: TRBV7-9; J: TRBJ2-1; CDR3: CASSLGTGGEQFF